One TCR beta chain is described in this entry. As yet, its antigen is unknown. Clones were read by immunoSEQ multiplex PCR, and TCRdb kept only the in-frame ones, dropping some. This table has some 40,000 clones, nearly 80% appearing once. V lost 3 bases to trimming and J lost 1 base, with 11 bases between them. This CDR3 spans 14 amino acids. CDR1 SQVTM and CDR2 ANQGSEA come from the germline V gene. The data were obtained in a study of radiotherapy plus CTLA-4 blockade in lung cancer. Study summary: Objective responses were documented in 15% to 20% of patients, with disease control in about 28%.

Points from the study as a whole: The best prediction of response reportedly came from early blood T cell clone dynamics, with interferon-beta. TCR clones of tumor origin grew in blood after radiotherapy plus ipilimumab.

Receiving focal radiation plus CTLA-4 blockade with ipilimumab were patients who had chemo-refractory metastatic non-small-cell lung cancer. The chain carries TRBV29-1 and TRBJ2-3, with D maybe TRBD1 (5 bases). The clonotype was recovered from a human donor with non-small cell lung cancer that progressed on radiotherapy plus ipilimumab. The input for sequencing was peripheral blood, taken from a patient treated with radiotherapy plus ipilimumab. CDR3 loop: CSVDGRVGTDTQYF. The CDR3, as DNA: TGCAGCGTTGACGGCAGGGTGGGCACAGATACGCAGTATTTT.